This T cell receptor beta chain was retrieved from a study of blood T cell repertoires in COVID-19. Whole-study context: T cells, B-cell-depleted T cells, or PBMCs supplied cDNA or gDNA.

Original data processing: Nucleated cell number was recorded as an estimate derived from reference gene primer amplification. Method: immunoSEQ multiplex PCR; TCRdb's copy keeps in-frame clones and lacks some. V, J and clone size are those of that table, while D and trimming were read from the DNA. The sample consists of around 170,000 clones, around 89% of them appearing once. From germline, CDR1 is LGHDT and CDR2 YNNKEL (reference sequence). The trim removed 1 base at V and 1 base at J, leaving 9 bases unmatched. The CDR3 has 17 amino acids. The sequence derives from a man aged 18 to 29 who had recovered from COVID-19. This sequence joins TRBV3-1 (or the pseudogene TRBV3-2) and TRBJ1-2, with 7 bases lining up with TRBD1. The sequenced sample was peripheral blood. The CDR3 nucleotides are TGTGCCAGCAGCCAAGTGGGAAGGCAGGGGGGTAACTATGGCTACACCTTC. Encoded protein: CASSQVGRQGGNYGYTF.